This T cell receptor beta chain was sequenced during a study of shared clonotypes between healthy human individuals. Study context: Donor ages ranged 18 to 49 years: a couple of women, a few men. General study findings and limits: Larger estimated richness was generally seen in naive subsets than in memory subsets. Clonotype sharing across several donors was observed for 5% to 6.5% of naive CD4 clonotypes.

This CDR3 has 12 residues. Trimming left V 5 bases short and J 6 bases short, with 10 bases between. Germline CDR1 MNHEY, CDR2 SMNVEV (reference sequence). This clone was picked up a small number of times. Its target is unknown. This table comes from immunoSEQ multiplex PCR, and its TCRdb copy is limited to in-frame clones, with some not included. The sample records about 1 million clones, around 75% being singletons. The split of CD4+ cells yielded CD45RA+ naive and CD45RA-negative memory subsets. This TCR derives from a man between 18 and 35 years old in good health. The rearrangement uses TRBV27 and TRBJ1-1; D gene uncertain. The sequenced material came from memory CD4+ T cells sorted from blood. Sample subset: CD45RA-negative fraction. The CDR3 protein is CASSRLGSEAFF. The DNA for the CDR3 is TGTGCCAGCAGTCGTTTAGGGTCTGAAGCTTTCTTT.